A single sample is the source of the 9 T cell receptor beta chains below, sequenced in a study of graft-versus-host responses after intestinal transplantation. Data came from immunoSEQ multiplex PCR; TCRdb stores just in-frame clones and leaves some out. The table lists about 45,000 clones, 90% to 95% of them singletons. The input for sequencing was PBMCs, taken 524 days after transplant. The origin of the receptors is a human patient who received an intestinal transplant, so some T cells may come from the graft donor.

The rearrangement joins TRBV2 to TRBJ1-1, with TRBD1 identical over 8 bases. The CDR3 length is 14 residues. From germline, CDR1 is SNHLY and CDR2 FYNNEI. V lost 3 bases and J lost 5; bases outside the gene matches: 5. CDR3 loop: CASSDSGGMTEAFF. The CDR3 bases are TGTGCCAGCAGTGACTCAGGGGGCATGACTGAAGCTTTCTTT.

The chain has TRBV7-2 and TRBJ2-7; TRBD1 is a possible D gene (5 bases). This CDR3 has 19 residues. The germline V gene encodes CDR1 SGHTA and CDR2 FQGNSA. The V end was cut by 5 bases, the J end by 2 bases, with 28 bases between. The CDR3 reads CASSGLGIRGNENPYEQYF. The CDR3 coding sequence is TGTGCCAGCAGCGGGCTAGGGATTAGGGGAAACGAAAACCCCTACGAGCAGTACTTC.

The genes are TRBV28 and TRBJ2-4; no clear D. The CDR3 consists of 12 residues. V lost 3 bases and J lost 2, with 2 bases in between. In germline, CDR1 is MDHEN, CDR2 SYDVKM. CDR3 nucleotide sequence: TGTGCCAGCAGTTTTTCCAAAAACATTCAGTACTTC. The encoded protein is CASSFSKNIQYF.

This chain connects TRBV30 to TRBJ2-4; 9 positions match TRBD1. The trim removed 3 bases at V and 8 bases at J, leaving 2 bases unmatched. Germline V CDR1 and CDR2: GTSNPN, SVGIG (reference sequence). The CDR3 extends over 12 amino acids. The CDR3 DNA sequence: TGTGCCTGGAGACAGGGGGCATACATTCAGTACTTC. Translated, it gives CAWRQGAYIQYF.

This sequence joins TRBV4-1 and TRBJ2-7; TRBD2 is a possible D gene (5 bases). Trimming pared 1 base from V and 11 bases from J, leaving 9 bases between. The germline CDR1 and CDR2 sequences are MGHRA and YSYEKL. The CDR3 totals 11 residues. The CDR3 sequence is CASSQGTGKYF. The CDR3 DNA reads TGCGCCAGCAGCCAAGGGACGGGGAAGTACTTC.

Only a few counts were recorded for this clone. Germline and junction disagree at one end, which may indicate a read error. J is TRBJ1-3 and V is TRBV9; D not certain. CDR3 size: 13 residues. CDR1 is SGDLS, CDR2 YYNGEE, per germline. DNA for the CDR3: TGTGCCAGCAGCGTAGCCCCTGGGAACACCATATATTTT. Its translation is CASSVAPGNTIYF.

This chain joins TRBV5-1 and TRBJ1-5; no firm D call. V gave up 7 bases and J gave up 1 base, with 12 bases separating them. Germline CDR1 reads SGHRS; CDR2 reads YFSETQ. This CDR3 spans 14 amino acids. This CDR3 is CASRPDGSNQPQHF. DNA of the CDR3: TGCGCCAGCCGACCGGACGGGAGCAATCAGCCCCAGCATTTT. Variable domain in full (rest from reference TRBV5-1 and TRBJ1-5): KAGVTQTPRYLIKTRGQQVTLSCSPISGHRSVSWYQQTPGQGLQFLFEYFSETQRNKGNFPGRFSGRQFSNSRSEMNVSTLELGDSALYLCASRPDGSNQPQHFGDGTRLSIL.

The chain is built from TRBV5-5 and TRBJ1-2, with a weak D call TRBD1 (5 bases). Per germline, CDR1 SGHKS and CDR2 YYEKEE (reference sequence). CDR3 length equals 16 residues. Trimming stripped 0 bases from V and 2 bases from J, with 14 bases between. The CDR3 reads CASSLAPTGQNYGYTF. CDR3 nucleotides: TGTGCCAGCAGCTTGGCCCCCACGGGGCAGAACTATGGCTACACCTTC.

As for this clone: Other DNA sequences in this sample translate to the same CDR3. The rearrangement joins TRBV5-6 to TRBJ1-5; 7 nucleotides align to TRBD1. The CDR3 sequence is 17 residues long. J lost 7 bases, V lost 0 bases, and 13 bases had no gene match. Germline V lookup: CDR1 SGHDT, CDR2 YYEEEE. Here the CDR3 DNA reads TGTGCCAGCAGCTTGGGGGCGCTCCAGGGGGGCGCGCAGCCCCAGCATTTT. The encoded protein is CASSLGALQGGAQPQHF.